These 28 T cell receptor beta chains were all obtained from the same sample, sequenced in a study of T cell repertoires and Cas9 in healthy adults. Sequencing used immunoSEQ multiplex PCR; TCRdb keeps in-frame clones, though not all of them. The table has tens of thousands of clones, 92% seen once. The sample comprised CD4+ effector T cells (CD127+, CD25-, CD137-, CD154-) from PBMCs; culture status not recorded. The receptor source for this set is a human donor in good health.

This chain links TRBV29-1 with TRBJ1-3; D is ambiguous. Per the germline V gene, CDR1 is SQVTM and CDR2 is ANQGSEA. This CDR3 is built from 11 residues. Between the trimmed V and J ends, which lost 2 bases and 2 bases, there was a span of 1 base. CDR3 protein: CSVETGNTIYF. The CDR3 bases are TGCAGCGTTGAAACTGGAAACACCATATATTTT.

This rearrangement joins TRBV6-6 to TRBJ1-6; D may be TRBD1 (5 bases). The CDR3 contains 14 residues. CDR1 and CDR2 (germline): MNHNY, SVGAGI (reference sequence). V lost 6 bases to trimming and J lost 9 bases, with 15 bases between them. The CDR3 protein is CASRLQLGPSPLHF. In DNA form, the CDR3 reads TGTGCCAGCAGGTTACAGTTGGGACCTTCACCCCTCCACTTT.

This clone was found once. The chain couples TRBV5-4 to TRBJ2-7, with TRBD1 matching over 7 bases. V trimming: 4 bases; J trimming: 3 bases; junction bases outside the gene matches: 7. The CDR3 length is 14 residues. CDR1 is SGHNT, CDR2 YYREEE, per germline (reference sequence). The CDR3 is CASSQGQRDYEQYF. The CDR3 DNA reads as TGTGCCAGCAGCCAGGGACAGAGAGACTACGAGCAGTACTTC.

J is TRBJ1-2 and V is TRBV14; D gene ambiguous. This CDR3 has 14 residues. Germline-derived CDR1 and CDR2 are SGHDN and FVKESK. V gave up 0 bases and J gave up 2 bases, with 7 bases separating them. The CDR3 reads CASSQENQNYGYTF. The CDR3 DNA reads as TGTGCCAGCAGCCAAGAAAACCAGAACTATGGCTACACCTTC.

This chain uses TRBV6-5 with TRBJ2-3, with D hard to call. Between the trimmed V and J ends, which lost 2 bases and 3 bases, there was a span of 9 bases. The germline V gene has CDR1 MNHEY and CDR2 SVGAGI. The CDR3 loop spans 14 amino acids. The CDR3: CASSYRRSTDTQYF. In DNA form, the CDR3 reads TGTGCCAGCAGTTACCGAAGATCGACAGATACGCAGTATTTT.

This chain joins TRBV5-1 and TRBJ2-1; 12 nucleotides agree with TRBD2. The CDR3 totals 17 residues. The V segment lost 1 base and the J segment 1 base; nucleotides outside the gene matches: 3. Germline V gene sequence: CDR1 SGHRS, CDR2 YFSETQ. CDR3 loop: CASSLTSGRPSYNEQFF. Written as DNA, the CDR3 is TGCGCCAGCAGCTTGACTAGCGGGAGGCCTTCCTACAATGAGCAGTTCTTC. Drawing the rest from reference TRBV5-1 and TRBJ2-1, the complete variable domain is KAGVTQTPRYLIKTRGQQVTLSCSPISGHRSVSWYQQTPGQGLQFLFEYFSETQRNKGNFPGRFSGRQFSNSRSEMNVSTLELGDSALYLCASSLTSGRPSYNEQFFGPGTRLTVL.

The V and J genes are TRBV20-1 and TRBJ2-7; D call uncertain. The germline V gene encodes CDR1 DFQATT and CDR2 SNEGSKA (reference sequence). V was shortened by 1 base and J by 5 bases, with 6 bases between the two germline ends. The CDR3 consists of 11 residues. The CDR3 is CSARGHDEQYF. CDR3 coding DNA: TGCAGTGCTAGAGGACACGACGAGCAGTACTTC.

V gene TRBV5-6 combines with J gene TRBJ2-5; D may be TRBD1 or TRBD2 (7 bases each). The germline V gene encodes CDR1 SGHDT and CDR2 YYEEEE. The CDR3 runs to 16 residues. V was trimmed by 3 bases and J by 4 bases, leaving 19 bases between them. The CDR3 DNA follows: TGTGCCAGCAGCTGGCGCGGGGAGGGGGCTAGAGAGACCCAGTACTTC. Translated: CASSWRGEGARETQYF.

J is TRBJ2-1 and V is TRBV7-6; D is possibly TRBD1 or TRBD2 (5 bases each). The germline V gene encodes CDR1 SGHVS and CDR2 FNYEAQ. The CDR3 extends over 15 amino acids. V was cut by 4 bases and J by 5 bases, with 15 bases left in between. Written as DNA, the CDR3 is TGTGCCAGCAGCTCATCCGGGACCTATAACAATGAGCAGTTCTTC. It yields the protein CASSSSGTYNNEQFF.

This sequence joins TRBV19 and TRBJ1-2; no definite D call. Germline V lookup: CDR1 LNHDA, CDR2 SQIVND (reference sequence). Trimming cost V 6 bases and J 4 bases, with 12 bases left between them. The CDR3 extends over 13 amino acids. In nucleotides, the CDR3 is TGTGCCAGTAGCCTCGGCTGGGGCTATGGCTACACCTTC. Translating it yields CASSLGWGYGYTF.

This rearrangement joins TRBV7-3 to TRBJ2-1; 10 positions match TRBD1. CDR1 is SGHTA and CDR2 is FQGTGA in the germline V gene. The CDR3 consists of 14 residues. The ends lost 5 bases at V and 6 bases at J; junction bases unmatched: 4. The CDR3 coding sequence is TGTGCCAGCAGCCGGACAGGGGGTTTCAATGAGCAGTTCTTC. This translates into CASSRTGGFNEQFF.

The chain has TRBV7-9 and TRBJ1-1; D not certain. This CDR3 is built from 13 residues. V lost 6 bases and J lost 2, with 10 bases in between. CDR1 and CDR2 (germline): SEHNR, FQNEAQ (reference sequence). CDR3 in DNA: TGTGCCAGCAGTTTCGGCGGTAACACTGAAGCTTTCTTT. Translation gives CASSFGGNTEAFF.

This chain connects TRBV7-3 to TRBJ2-2; 11 bases agree with TRBD2. This CDR3 has 16 residues. V shed 5 bases and J 4 bases; nucleotides not matched to a gene: 6. Germline CDR1 is SGHTA and CDR2 is FQGTGA. CDR3 sequence reads: CASSPRLAGSTGELFF. In DNA, the CDR3 is TGTGCCAGCAGCCCCCGACTAGCGGGATCCACCGGGGAGCTGTTTTTT.

The V gene is TRBV5-1, the J gene TRBJ1-4; 8 bases align to TRBD1. Losses at the gene ends were 2 bases for V and 10 bases for J; bases not matched to a gene: 7. Looked up from germline, CDR1 is SGHRS and CDR2 is YFSETQ. The CDR3 is made up of 14 amino acids. The CDR3 is CASSLTPGQGKLFF. The CDR3 DNA reads TGCGCCAGCAGCTTAACTCCTGGACAGGGAAAACTGTTTTTT.

Points on this clone: Its ends do not fully match the called genes, so a read error is possible. The chain recombines TRBV2 with TRBJ1-2, with a tentative D call TRBD1 (6 bases). The CDR3 extends over 14 amino acids. Germline V CDR1 and CDR2: SNHLY, FYNNEI. The CDR3, as DNA: TGTGCCAGCAGGGAAGGTGGGGGGGCCTATGGCTACACCTTC. It is translated as CASREGGGAYGYTF.

The V call is TRBV25-1, the J call TRBJ1-5, with D possibly being TRBD1 (5 bases). This CDR3 has 16 residues. Germline CDR1 is MGHDK and CDR2 is SYGVNS. V gave up 0 bases and J gave up 3 bases, with 12 bases separating them. The CDR3 nucleotides read TGTGCCAGCAGTGAATATAGGCGCGGACACAATCAGCCCCAGCATTTT. This codes for CASSEYRRGHNQPQHF.

The rearrangement uses TRBV2 and TRBJ2-7; no firm D call. Between the trimmed V and J ends, which lost 0 bases and 3 bases, there was a span of 9 bases. The CDR3 is 14 amino acids. The germline CDR1 and CDR2 sequences are SNHLY and FYNNEI. The CDR3 loop is CASSEALGRYEQYV. CDR3 in DNA: TGTGCCAGCAGTGAAGCGCTCGGGCGCTACGAGCAGTACGTC.

The chain combines TRBV19 with TRBJ1-2, with a weak D call TRBD1 (5 bases). This CDR3 is built from 14 residues. V dropped 7 bases and J dropped 5 bases, with 17 bases sitting between them. Per the germline V gene, CDR1 is LNHDA and CDR2 is SQIVND (reference sequence). The CDR3 DNA sequence: TGTGCCAGTATTACCGGGACCAACGATTATGGCTACACCTTC. It encodes CASITGTNDYGYTF. Together with reference TRBV19 and TRBJ1-2, the CDR3 gives the full variable domain: DGGITQSPKYLFRKEGQNVTLSCEQNLNHDAMYWYRQDPGQGLRLIYYSQIVNDFQKGDIAEGYSVSREKKESFPLTVTSAQKNPTAFYLCASITGTNDYGYTFGSGTRLTVV.

The sample holds a few counts of this clone. This chain joins TRBV5-1 and TRBJ1-1, with 9 bases lining up with TRBD1. Germline-derived CDR1 and CDR2 are SGHRS and YFSETQ. With V trimmed by 4 bases and J by 2 bases, 12 bases remained unmatched. The CDR3 runs 17 residues. CDR3 sequence (DNA): TGCGCCAGCAGCCCCCGGGACAGGGAATGGGGAAACACTGAAGCTTTCTTT. Its protein product is CASSPRDREWGNTEAFF.

This chain joins TRBV9 and TRBJ1-4; a possible D gene is TRBD1 (5 bases). The germline V gene has CDR1 SGDLS and CDR2 YYNGEE. The CDR3 runs to 16 residues. V was cut by 3 bases and J by 8 bases, with 20 bases left in between. CDR3 amino acids: CASSGPGPSEREKLFF. Written as DNA, the CDR3 is TGTGCCAGCAGCGGCCCGGGACCATCGGAGAGGGAAAAACTGTTTTTT.

The chain links TRBV28 to TRBJ1-5; D remains ambiguous. Trimming took off 9 bases at V and 0 bases at J, with 6 bases between the two ends. Germline assignment: CDR1 MDHEN and CDR2 SYDVKM. The CDR3 totals 12 residues. The CDR3: CASTSSNQPQHF. As DNA, the CDR3 is TGTGCCAGTACCTCTAGCAATCAGCCCCAGCATTTT.

This chain uses TRBV10-3 with TRBJ1-2, with D uncertain. There are 14 residues in the CDR3. Trimming left V 0 bases short and J 6 bases short, with 11 bases between. CDR1 and CDR2 (germline): ENHRY, SYGVKD. The DNA for the CDR3 is TGTGCCATCAGTGAGTCGAGGCACGACAATGGCTACACCTTC. Its protein is CAISESRHDNGYTF.

The chain employs TRBV11-3 and TRBJ2-4; perhaps TRBD1 as D (6 bases). The germline V gene has CDR1 SGHNT and CDR2 YENEEA. CDR3 length equals 15 residues. V was cut by 5 bases and J by 15 bases, with 26 bases left in between. As DNA, the CDR3 is TGTGCCAGCAGCGTCACGGGCAGGGGTCCTCCTCGGGCGTACTTC. Residues: CASSVTGRGPPRAYF.

This sequence joins TRBV21-1 and TRBJ2-4; the DNA was not compared with TRBD2, the D call given in the table. TRBV21-1 represents a pseudogene. The CDR3 has 16 amino acids. Written as DNA, the CDR3 is TGTGCCAGCAGCAAAGGTTGCGGAGTCGCCAAAAACATTCAGTACTTC. It encodes CASSKGCGVAKNIQYF.

V and J are TRBV19 and TRBJ2-1; 12 bases are a match to TRBD1. Trimming at V came to 6 bases and at J to 6 bases, leaving 3 bases not matched to a gene. This CDR3 has 14 residues. CDR1 is LNHDA, CDR2 SQIVND, per germline (reference sequence). This CDR3 reads CASRGTGGINEQFF. CDR3 nucleotide sequence: TGTGCCAGTAGGGGGACAGGGGGCATCAATGAGCAGTTCTTC.

The genes are TRBV7-2 and TRBJ2-3, with 10 nucleotides matching TRBD2. CDR1 is SGHTA, CDR2 FQGNSA, per germline. Germline trimming cut 6 bases from V and 3 bases from J; bases unmatched to any gene: 6. The CDR3 sequence is 15 residues long. The CDR3 DNA reads as TGTGCCAGCAGGTATACTAGCGGGGCAACAGATACGCAGTATTTT. It translates to CASRYTSGATDTQYF. Combining the CDR3 with reference TRBV7-2 and TRBJ2-3 gives the whole variable domain GAGVSQSPSNKVTEKGKDVELRCDPISGHTALYWYRQSLGQGLEFLIYFQGNSAPDKSGLPSDRFSAERTGGSVSTLTIQRTQQEDSAVYLCASRYTSGATDTQYFGPGTRLTVL.

This rearrangement joins TRBV7-2 to TRBJ2-1; D unresolved. The CDR3 totals 15 residues. V was trimmed by 1 base and J by 0 bases, leaving 7 bases between them. The germline V gene encodes CDR1 SGHTA and CDR2 FQGNSA. The CDR3 bases are TGTGCCAGCAGCTTAGAGCGCCGCTCCTACAATGAGCAGTTCTTC. Protein product: CASSLERRSYNEQFF.

This chain links TRBV27 with TRBJ1-1, with a possible D match to TRBD1 (6 bases). V lost 3 bases and J lost 4, with 12 bases in between. This CDR3 comprises 14 residues. Germline CDR1 MNHEY, CDR2 SMNVEV (reference sequence). The CDR3 loop reads CASSFAGAGTEAFF. As DNA, the CDR3 is TGTGCCAGCAGTTTTGCGGGGGCGGGCACTGAAGCTTTCTTT.